This T cell receptor (beta chain) is from a study of blood T cell repertoires in COVID-19 (dated by TCRdb to the early 2020s). Regarding the research as a whole: Samples from collaborators originated in the United States, Italy and Spain and spanned both the acute and convalescent phases of COVID-19. The prospective study material was composed of cDNA or gDNA derived from T cells, B-cell-depleted T cells, or PBMCs. Deeply sampled blood TCRbeta repertoires from subjects exposed to, actively infected with, or recovered from COVID-19 were included in the dataset. A freely available public database, intended as a resource for researchers studying the immune response to SARS-CoV-2, is where the repertoires were released. Samples were obtained from the ongoing ImmuneRACE study (first 160 participants) and from 1,254 subjects provided by 6 global collaborators. The sample metadata nearly always contained a de-identified subject ID, COVID-19 status, age in years and sex. HLA class I and class II types, where available, came from metadata supplied by the sample provider rather than from assay-based typing.

About this clone: Its antigen is still unknown. Base-call qualities are not available, and no considerably larger clone is one nucleotide away.

Each collaborating institution followed its own protocols to collect whole blood in K2EDTA tubes. For TCRbeta analysis, collaborators shipped samples as frozen whole blood, isolated PBMCs, or DNA extracted from either of those sample types. TCRbeta CDR3 regions were amplified from genomic DNA by means of the immunoSEQ Assay, a bias-controlled multiplex PCR. In the original analysis: The number of nucleated cells in each sample was estimated from the amplification of reference gene primers within the assay. To quantify the absolute abundance of each unique TCRbeta CDR3 rearrangement, sequence reads were collapsed and filtered. For each sample, productive Simpson clonality was calculated by taking the square root of Simpson's diversity index across productive rearrangements. The table comes from immuneACCESS by way of TCRdb, which keeps in-frame sequences with V and J called. Part of the clones is missing from these tables; in studies checked, under half for an unresolved V gene and the rest for unknown reasons. V, J and clone size are taken as reported in that table, and D and trimming were inferred from the DNA itself. Counted in this sample were some 200,000 clones; around nine tenths of them appeared once. The ten biggest clones cover roughly 3.4% of the sample.

The germline V gene encodes CDR1 SGHTA and CDR2 FQGNSA. Trimming accounts for 5 bases at V and 4 bases at J, while the number of junction bases matched to no gene is 7. The CDR3 contains 14 residues, cysteine and phenylalanine counted. The read is trimmed to its CDR3 DNA, 42 bases read in frame from base 1. What the authors observed across the whole study: The amount of clinical and demographic metadata varied by source and participant and was provided uncurated.

This receptor was taken from a man aged 65-85 years with acute or convalescent COVID-19. This receptor chain uses TRBV7-2 and TRBJ1-1; 7 bases in the middle match TRBD1. Sequenced sample: peripheral blood. The bases are TGTGCCAGCAGCGCAGACAGGGATGGCACTGAAGCTTTCTTT. Its protein is CASSADRDGTEAFF.